This T cell receptor (beta chain) was identified during a study of blood T cell repertoires in COVID-19. Measured with immunoSEQ multiplex PCR; TCRdb has only the in-frame clones, and not every one. The sample lists 65,000 to 70,000 clones; 85% were seen once. Germline CDR1 reads LGHDT; CDR2 reads YNNKEL (reference sequence). The CDR3 totals 13 residues. Germline trimming cut 4 bases from V and 5 bases from J; bases unmatched to any gene: 0. This TCR was sampled from a man of 80 years or more with acute or convalescent COVID-19. The specimen sequenced was peripheral blood. The chain joins TRBV3-1 (or the pseudogene TRBV3-2) to TRBJ1-2; TRBD1 aligns across 11 bases. The CDR3 DNA reads TGTGCCAGCAGCCGGGACAGGGGGTATGGCTACACCTTC. Protein sequence: CASSRDRGYGYTF.